The sequence of this T cell receptor beta chain was determined in a study of T cell responses to AZD1222 COVID-19 vaccine. V dropped 1 base and J dropped 3 bases, with 9 bases sitting between them. CDR1 LNHNV and CDR2 YYDKDF come from the germline V gene (reference sequence). The CDR3 has 15 residues. The table came from immunoSEQ multiplex PCR; TCRdb's copy has only in-frame clones and leaves some out. The table has roughly 130,000 clones, 70% to 90% seen once. The genes are TRBV15 and TRBJ1-4; no clear D. This receptor was taken from an adult in good health. The specimen comprised peripheral blood, sampled on day 0 of AZD1222 vaccination. The CDR3 protein is CATSRGAVANEKLFF. The DNA for the CDR3 is TGTGCCACCAGCAGAGGAGCCGTGGCTAATGAAAAACTGTTTTTT.